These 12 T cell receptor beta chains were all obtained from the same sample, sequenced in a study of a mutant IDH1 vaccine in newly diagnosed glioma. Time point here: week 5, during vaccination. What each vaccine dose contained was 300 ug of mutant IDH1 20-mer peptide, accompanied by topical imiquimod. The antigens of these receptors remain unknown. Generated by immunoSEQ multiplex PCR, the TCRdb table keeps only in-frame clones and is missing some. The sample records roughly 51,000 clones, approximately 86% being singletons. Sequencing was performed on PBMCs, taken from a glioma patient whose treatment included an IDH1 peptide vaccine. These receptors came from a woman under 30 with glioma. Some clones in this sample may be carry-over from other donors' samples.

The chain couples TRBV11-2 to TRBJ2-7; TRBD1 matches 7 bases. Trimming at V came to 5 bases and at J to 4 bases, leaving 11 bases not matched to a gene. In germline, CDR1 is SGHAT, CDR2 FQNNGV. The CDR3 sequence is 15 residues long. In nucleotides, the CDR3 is TGTGCCAGCAGCCCAGGACAGGAGAAAGTTTACGAGCAGTACTTC. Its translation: CASSPGQEKVYEQYF. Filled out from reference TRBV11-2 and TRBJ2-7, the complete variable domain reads EAGVAQSPRYKIIEKRQSVAFWCNPISGHATLYWYQQILGQGPKLLIQFQNNGVVDDSQLPKDRFSAERLKGVDSTLKIQPAKLEDSAVYLCASSPGQEKVYEQYFGPGTRLTVT.

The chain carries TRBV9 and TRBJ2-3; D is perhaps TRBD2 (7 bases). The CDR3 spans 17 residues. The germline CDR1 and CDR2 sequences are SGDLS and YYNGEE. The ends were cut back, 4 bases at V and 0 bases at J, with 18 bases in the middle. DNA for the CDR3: TGTGCCAGCAGCCCGAGGGGGGGGGCAACTAGCACAGATACGCAGTATTTT. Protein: CASSPRGGATSTDTQYF.

CDR3 nucleotide sequence: TGTGCCAGTAGTATAACCGGGACAGCGAACACTGAAGCTTTCTTT. It translates to CASSITGTANTEAFF. The V call is TRBV19, the J call TRBJ1-1, with 7 bases that match TRBD1. The J segment lost 1 base and the V segment lost 2 bases, leaving 4 bases of the junction unmatched. The germline gives CDR1 LNHDA, CDR2 SQIVND (reference sequence). The CDR3 covers 15 residues.

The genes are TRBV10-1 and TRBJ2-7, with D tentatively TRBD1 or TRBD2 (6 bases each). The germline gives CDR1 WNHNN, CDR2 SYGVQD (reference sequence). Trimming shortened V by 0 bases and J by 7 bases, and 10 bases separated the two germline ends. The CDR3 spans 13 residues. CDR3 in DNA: TGCGCCAGCAGTGAGTCCGGGGGCGGGGAGCAGTACTTC. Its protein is CASSESGGGEQYF.

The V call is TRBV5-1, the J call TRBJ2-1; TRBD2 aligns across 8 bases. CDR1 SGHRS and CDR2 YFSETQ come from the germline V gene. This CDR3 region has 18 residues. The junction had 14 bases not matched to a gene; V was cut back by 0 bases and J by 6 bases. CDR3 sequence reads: CASSLELAGRLYFNEQFF. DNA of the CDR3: TGCGCCAGCAGCTTGGAATTAGCGGGACGTCTCTATTTCAATGAGCAGTTCTTC. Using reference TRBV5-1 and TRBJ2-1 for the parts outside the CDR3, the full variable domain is KAGVTQTPRYLIKTRGQQVTLSCSPISGHRSVSWYQQTPGQGLQFLFEYFSETQRNKGNFPGRFSGRQFSNSRSEMNVSTLELGDSALYLCASSLELAGRLYFNEQFFGPGTRLTVL.

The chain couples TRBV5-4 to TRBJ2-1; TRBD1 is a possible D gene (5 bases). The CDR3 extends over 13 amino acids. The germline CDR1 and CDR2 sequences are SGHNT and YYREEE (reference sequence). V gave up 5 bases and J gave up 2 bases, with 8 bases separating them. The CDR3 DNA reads TGTGCCAGCAGGGACATCACCTACAATGAGCAGTTCTTC. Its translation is CASRDITYNEQFF.

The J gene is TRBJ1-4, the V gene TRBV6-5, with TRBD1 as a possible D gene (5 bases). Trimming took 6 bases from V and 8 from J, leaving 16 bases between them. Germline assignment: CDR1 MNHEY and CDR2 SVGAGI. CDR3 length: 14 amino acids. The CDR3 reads CASSRTGGEEKLFF. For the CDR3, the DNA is TGTGCCAGCAGCCGCACGGGGGGTGAAGAAAAACTGTTTTTT.

The CDR3 here is CASSGFGGEQYF. CDR3 DNA sequence: TGTGCCAGCAGTGGTTTTGGGGGCGAGCAGTACTTC. J is TRBJ2-7 and V is TRBV25-1; D could derive from TRBD1 or TRBD2 (5 bases each). CDR3 length: 12 amino acids. Trimming shortened V by 4 bases and J by 6 bases, and 10 bases separated the two germline ends. Germline-derived CDR1 and CDR2 are MGHDK and SYGVNS.

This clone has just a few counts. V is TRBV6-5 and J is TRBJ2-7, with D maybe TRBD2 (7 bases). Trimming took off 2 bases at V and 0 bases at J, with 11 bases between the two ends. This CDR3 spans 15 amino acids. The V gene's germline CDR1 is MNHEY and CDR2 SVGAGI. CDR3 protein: CASSYAAGASYEQYF. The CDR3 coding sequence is TGTGCCAGCAGTTACGCGGCGGGGGCCTCCTACGAGCAGTACTTC.

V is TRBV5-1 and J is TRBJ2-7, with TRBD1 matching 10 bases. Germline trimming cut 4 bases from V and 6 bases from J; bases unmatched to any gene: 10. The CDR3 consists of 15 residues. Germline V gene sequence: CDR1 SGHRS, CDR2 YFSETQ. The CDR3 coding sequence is TGCGCCAGCAGCGCGACCGGGACAGGGGTACGCGAGCAGTACTTC. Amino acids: CASSATGTGVREQYF.

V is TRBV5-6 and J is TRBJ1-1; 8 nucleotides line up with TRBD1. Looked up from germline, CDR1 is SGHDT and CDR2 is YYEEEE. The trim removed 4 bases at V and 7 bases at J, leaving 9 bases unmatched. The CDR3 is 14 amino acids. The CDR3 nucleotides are TGTGCCAGCAGCACAAAACAGGGGGTCGTTGAAGCTTTCTTT. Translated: CASSTKQGVVEAFF.

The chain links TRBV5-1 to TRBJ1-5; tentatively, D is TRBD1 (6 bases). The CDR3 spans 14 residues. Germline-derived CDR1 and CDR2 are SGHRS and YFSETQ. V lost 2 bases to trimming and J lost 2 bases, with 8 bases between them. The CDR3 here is CASSLQGGNQPQHF. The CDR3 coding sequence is TGCGCCAGCAGCTTACAGGGCGGCAATCAGCCCCAGCATTTT.